This entry lists 14 T cell receptor beta chains sequenced from one sample in a study of Ad26.COV2.S vaccination and SARS-CoV-2 variants. Profiling relied on immunoSEQ multiplex PCR, and the TCRdb table lists in-frame clones only, not all of them. The data hold about 480,000 clones, with roughly 87% observed a single time. Treatment described: 19 received Ad26.COV2.S at low or high dose, single or two shots; 5 received placebo; per-sample allocation not given. Following the first vaccine or placebo injection, samples were taken on day 63. The sample in question was peripheral blood, obtained in a trial of Ad26.COV2.S vaccine versus placebo. These receptor sequences come from a person between 18 and 60 years old who received the Ad26.COV2.S COVID-19 vaccine or a placebo.

This sequence joins TRBV19 and TRBJ2-5; D remains ambiguous. Germline V gene lookup returns CDR1 LNHDA and CDR2 SQIVND (reference sequence). There are 16 residues in the CDR3. V lost 6 bases and J lost 0, with 17 bases in between. Here the CDR3 DNA reads TGTGCCAGTAGCCCAGGACGAGCCCAGTACCAAGAGACCCAGTACTTC. Translated: CASSPGRAQYQETQYF.

The V gene is TRBV19, the J gene TRBJ1-1, with D perhaps TRBD1 (6 bases). The CDR3 has 13 residues. V lost 3 bases to trimming and J lost 8 bases, with 13 bases between them. CDR1 and CDR2 (germline): LNHDA, SQIVND (reference sequence). For the CDR3, the DNA is TGTGCCAGTAGTATGAGGGGGATCGAAGAAGCTTTCTTT. Protein product: CASSMRGIEEAFF.

This clone turned up a few times. The V and J genes are TRBV9 and TRBJ2-2; D is perhaps TRBD2 (6 bases). The CDR3 is made up of 15 amino acids. Germline CDR1 is SGDLS and CDR2 is YYNGEE. V was pared by 4 bases and J by 8 bases, with 18 bases between. The CDR3 sequence: CASSREQGTTGELFF. In DNA, the CDR3 is TGTGCCAGCAGCCGGGAGCAGGGAACGACGGGGGAGCTGTTTTTT.

The gene calls are TRBV11-2 and TRBJ1-4; no clear D. Deletions cut 5 bases from V and 3 bases from J, with 13 bases between. There are 15 residues in the CDR3. Germline V gene lookup returns CDR1 SGHAT and CDR2 FQNNGV. The CDR3 reads CASSLYPGANEKLFF. The CDR3 nucleotides read TGTGCCAGCAGCCTCTATCCCGGGGCTAATGAAAAACTGTTTTTT.

This rearrangement joins TRBV29-1 to TRBJ2-2; a weak D match, TRBD1 (6 bases). Trimming stripped 2 bases from V and 4 bases from J, with 20 bases between. Germline V gene lookup returns CDR1 SQVTM and CDR2 ANQGSEA. This CDR3 comprises 17 residues. CDR3 amino acids: CSVESRGRGRITGELFF. The CDR3 DNA follows: TGCAGCGTTGAAAGTCGGGGCAGGGGACGTATCACCGGGGAGCTGTTTTTT.

The J gene is TRBJ2-5, the V gene TRBV5-1; TRBD2 is a possible D gene (6 bases). The V gene's germline CDR1 is SGHRS and CDR2 YFSETQ. V was clipped by 4 bases and J by 5 bases, with 18 bases between them. CDR3 length: 15 amino acids. The CDR3 protein is CASSGGTTHTETQYF. CDR3 coding DNA: TGCGCCAGCAGCGGGGGGACCACCCACACCGAGACCCAGTACTTC. The full variable domain, its missing parts supplied by reference TRBV5-1 and TRBJ2-5, is KAGVTQTPRYLIKTRGQQVTLSCSPISGHRSVSWYQQTPGQGLQFLFEYFSETQRNKGNFPGRFSGRQFSNSRSEMNVSTLELGDSALYLCASSGGTTHTETQYFGPGTRLLVL.

V usage is TRBV7-9 and J usage is TRBJ2-7; D gene uncertain. Trimming stripped 5 bases from V and 4 bases from J, with 9 bases between. Germline V gene sequence: CDR1 SEHNR, CDR2 FQNEAQ (reference sequence). The CDR3 is 12 residues long. In nucleotides, the CDR3 is TGTGCCAGCAGCGCCTACTCTTACGAGCAGTACTTC. It codes for CASSAYSYEQYF.

The chain uses TRBV11-2 and TRBJ2-5; perhaps TRBD2 as D (6 bases). There are 14 residues in the CDR3. V lost 7 bases and J lost 5, with 17 bases in between. CDR1 SGHAT and CDR2 FQNNGV come from the germline V gene. The CDR3 sequence: CASTLGRAGETQYF. The CDR3 region has the DNA TGTGCCAGCACCCTGGGGCGTGCGGGGGAGACCCAGTACTTC. The full variable domain, in which reference TRBV11-2 and TRBJ2-5 provide the parts outside the CDR3, is EAGVAQSPRYKIIEKRQSVAFWCNPISGHATLYWYQQILGQGPKLLIQFQNNGVVDDSQLPKDRFSAERLKGVDSTLKIQPAKLEDSAVYLCASTLGRAGETQYFGPGTRLLVL.

V and J are TRBV21-1 and TRBJ1-2. TRBV21-1 is shown as a pseudogene. The CDR3 totals 16 residues. The CDR3 reads CASSKVRGAGNYGYTF. CDR3 DNA: TGTGCCAGCAGCAAAGTTAGGGGAGCAGGGAACTATGGCTACACCTTC.

The rearrangement links TRBV19 to TRBJ2-7; D not certain. The CDR3 runs to 14 residues. Germline-derived CDR1 and CDR2 are LNHDA and SQIVND (reference sequence). V dropped 0 bases and J dropped 2 bases, with 8 bases sitting between them. CDR3 loop: CASSIDPSTYEQYF. The CDR3 DNA follows: TGTGCCAGTAGTATAGATCCAAGCACCTACGAGCAGTACTTC.

This chain links TRBV9 with TRBJ1-2; D is ambiguous. From germline, CDR1 is SGDLS and CDR2 YYNGEE. The germline V and J ends were trimmed by 2 bases and 4 bases, with 9 bases remaining between them. The CDR3 totals 13 residues. This CDR3 is CASSVSLGYGYTF. In DNA, the CDR3 is TGTGCCAGCAGCGTTTCTCTCGGCTATGGCTACACCTTC.

V usage is TRBV30 and J usage is TRBJ1-1; D remains ambiguous. The V end was cut by 1 base, the J end by 0 bases, with 12 bases between. Germline V gene sequence: CDR1 GTSNPN, CDR2 SVGIG (reference sequence). CDR3 length equals 15 residues. CDR3 nucleotides: TGTGCCTGGAGTGCTACCGGGCAGATGAACACTGAAGCTTTCTTT. Its translation is CAWSATGQMNTEAFF. The full variable domain, in which reference TRBV30 and TRBJ1-1 provide the parts outside the CDR3, is SQTIHQWPATLVQPVGSPLSLECTVEGTSNPNLYWYRQAAGRGLQLLFYSVGIGQISSEVPQNLSASRPQDRQFILSSKKLLLSDSGFYLCAWSATGQMNTEAFFGQGTRLTVV.

The rearrangement links TRBV15 to TRBJ2-6; D could derive from TRBD1 or TRBD2 (6 bases each). Germline V gene lookup returns CDR1 LNHNV and CDR2 YYDKDF (reference sequence). CDR3 length equals 16 residues. The germline V and J ends were trimmed by 3 bases and 7 bases, with 16 bases remaining between them. In DNA form, the CDR3 reads TGTGCCACCAGCAGGGGGGGCAGCAGGGCAGCCAACGTCCTGACTTTC. This sequence encodes CATSRGGSRAANVLTF.

The DNA of the CDR3 is TGTGCCAGCAGCTCCCCGCTCACACCAAGGGGAGAGACCCAGTACTTC. Its translation is CASSSPLTPRGETQYF. The V and J genes are TRBV11-2 and TRBJ2-5, with D maybe TRBD1 (5 bases). The CDR3 spans 16 residues. The ends were cut back, 4 bases at V and 4 bases at J, with 19 bases in the middle. Looked up from germline, CDR1 is SGHAT and CDR2 is FQNNGV.